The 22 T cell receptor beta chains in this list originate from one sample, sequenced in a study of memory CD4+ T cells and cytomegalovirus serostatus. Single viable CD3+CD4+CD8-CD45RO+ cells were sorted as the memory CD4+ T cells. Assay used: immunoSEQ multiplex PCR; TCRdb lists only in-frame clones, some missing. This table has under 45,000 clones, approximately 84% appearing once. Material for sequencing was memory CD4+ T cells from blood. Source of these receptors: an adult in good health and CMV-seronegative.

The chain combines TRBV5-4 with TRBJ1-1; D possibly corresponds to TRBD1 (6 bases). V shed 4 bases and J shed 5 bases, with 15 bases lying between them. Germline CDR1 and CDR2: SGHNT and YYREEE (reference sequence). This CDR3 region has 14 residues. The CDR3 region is CASSPQGRDTEAFF. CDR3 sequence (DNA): TGTGCCAGCAGCCCTCAGGGGCGTGATACTGAAGCTTTCTTT.

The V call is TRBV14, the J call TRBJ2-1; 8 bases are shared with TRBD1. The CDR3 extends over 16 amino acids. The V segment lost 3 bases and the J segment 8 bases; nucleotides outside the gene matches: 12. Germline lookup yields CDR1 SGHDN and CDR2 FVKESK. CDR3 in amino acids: CASSQGSRGRFYEQFF. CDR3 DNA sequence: TGTGCCAGCAGCCAGGGCAGCAGGGGGCGCTTCTATGAGCAGTTCTTC.

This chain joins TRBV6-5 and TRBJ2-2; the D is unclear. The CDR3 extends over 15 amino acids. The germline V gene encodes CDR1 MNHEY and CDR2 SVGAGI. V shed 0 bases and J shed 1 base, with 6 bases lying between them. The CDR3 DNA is TGTGCCAGCAGTTACTCTTGGGGGAACACCGGGGAGCTGTTTTTT. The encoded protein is CASSYSWGNTGELFF.

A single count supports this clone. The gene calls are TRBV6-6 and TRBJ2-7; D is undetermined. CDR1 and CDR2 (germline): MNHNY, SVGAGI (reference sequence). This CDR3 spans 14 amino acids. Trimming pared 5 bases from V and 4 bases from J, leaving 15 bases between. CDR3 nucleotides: TGTGCCAGCAGTCGAACGCCGGGTATGTACGAGCAGTACTTC. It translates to CASSRTPGMYEQYF.

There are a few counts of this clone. CDR3 bases: TGTGCCAGCTCACCCTCCATGACAGACTACGAGCAGTACTTC. This encodes CASSPSMTDYEQYF. The V and J genes are TRBV18 and TRBJ2-7, with D maybe TRBD1 (5 bases). Trimming removed 3 bases from V and 3 bases from J, with 12 bases in between. The CDR3 totals 14 residues. The germline CDR1 and CDR2 sequences are KGHSH and LQKENI.

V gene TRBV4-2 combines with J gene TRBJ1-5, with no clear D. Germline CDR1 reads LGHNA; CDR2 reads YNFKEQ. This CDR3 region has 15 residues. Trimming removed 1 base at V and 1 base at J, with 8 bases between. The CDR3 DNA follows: TGTGCCAGCAGCCAAGGTTTAGGAAGCAATCAGCCCCAGCATTTT. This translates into CASSQGLGSNQPQHF.

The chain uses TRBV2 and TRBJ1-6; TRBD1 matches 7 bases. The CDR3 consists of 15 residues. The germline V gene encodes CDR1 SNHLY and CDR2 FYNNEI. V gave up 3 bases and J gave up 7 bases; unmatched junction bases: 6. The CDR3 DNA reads TGTGCCAGCAGTGAGCAGGGGGTCAGGAATTCACCCCTCCACTTT. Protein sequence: CASSEQGVRNSPLHF. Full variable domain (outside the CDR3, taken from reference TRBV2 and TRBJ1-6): EPEVTQTPSHQVTQMGQEVILRCVPISNHLYFYWYRQILGQKVEFLVSFYNNEISEKSEIFDDQFSVERPDGSNFTLKIRSTKLEDSAMYFCASSEQGVRNSPLHFGNGTRLTVT.

CDR3 sequence: CASSLEVHGSYEQYF. DNA for the CDR3: TGTGCCAGCAGCTTGGAGGTGCACGGAAGCTACGAGCAGTACTTC. The rearrangement uses TRBV5-8 and TRBJ2-7; D is unresolved. The V gene's germline CDR1 is SGHTS and CDR2 YDEGEE. The length of the CDR3 is 15 residues. V gave up 0 bases and J gave up 3 bases, with 13 bases separating them.

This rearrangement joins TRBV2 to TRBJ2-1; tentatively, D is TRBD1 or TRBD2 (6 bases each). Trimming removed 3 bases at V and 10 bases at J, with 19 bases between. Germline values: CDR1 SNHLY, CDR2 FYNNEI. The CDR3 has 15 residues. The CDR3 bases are TGTGCCAGCAGTGACGGGGGCCCCAAGGTCCGAGAGCAGTTCTTC. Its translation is CASSDGGPKVREQFF.

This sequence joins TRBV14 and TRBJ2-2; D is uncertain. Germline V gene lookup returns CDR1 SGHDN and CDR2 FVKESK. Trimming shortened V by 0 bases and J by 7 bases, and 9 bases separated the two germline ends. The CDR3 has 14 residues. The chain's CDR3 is CASSQDLAVGELFF. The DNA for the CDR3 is TGTGCCAGCAGCCAAGATTTGGCGGTCGGGGAGCTGTTTTTT. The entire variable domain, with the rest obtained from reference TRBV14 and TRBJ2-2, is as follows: EAGVTQFPSHSVIEKGQTVTLRCDPISGHDNLYWYRRVMGKEIKFLLHFVKESKQDESGMPNNRFLAERTGGTYSTLKVQPAELEDSGVYFCASSQDLAVGELFFGEGSRLTVL.

The CDR3 sequence: CASSRKGGLGETQYF. The CDR3 DNA reads as TGTGCCAGCAGCAGAAAAGGGGGGTTGGGGGAGACCCAGTACTTC. The genes are TRBV27 and TRBJ2-5; D is tentatively TRBD1 or TRBD2 (6 bases each). The CDR3 spans 15 residues. Trimming pared 6 bases from V and 5 bases from J, leaving 19 bases between. CDR1 and CDR2 (germline): MNHEY, SMNVEV (reference sequence).

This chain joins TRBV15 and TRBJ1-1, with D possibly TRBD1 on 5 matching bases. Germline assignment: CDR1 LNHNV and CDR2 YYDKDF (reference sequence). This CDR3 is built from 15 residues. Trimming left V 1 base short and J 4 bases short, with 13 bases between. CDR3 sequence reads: CATSRGGEVGTEAFF. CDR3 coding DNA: TGTGCCACCAGCAGAGGGGGGGAGGTCGGCACTGAAGCTTTCTTT.

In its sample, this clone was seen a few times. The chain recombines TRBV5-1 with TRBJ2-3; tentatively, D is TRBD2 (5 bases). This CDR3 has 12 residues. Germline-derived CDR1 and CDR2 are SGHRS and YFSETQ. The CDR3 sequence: CSSSGFTDTQYF. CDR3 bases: TGCTCTTCGTCGGGATTCACAGATACGCAGTATTTT.

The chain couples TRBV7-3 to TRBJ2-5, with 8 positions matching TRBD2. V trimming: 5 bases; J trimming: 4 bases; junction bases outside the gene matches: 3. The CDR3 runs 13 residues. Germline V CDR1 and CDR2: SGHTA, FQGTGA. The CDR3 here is CASSRTSGETQYF. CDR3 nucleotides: TGTGCCAGCAGCCGCACTAGCGGAGAGACCCAGTACTTC.

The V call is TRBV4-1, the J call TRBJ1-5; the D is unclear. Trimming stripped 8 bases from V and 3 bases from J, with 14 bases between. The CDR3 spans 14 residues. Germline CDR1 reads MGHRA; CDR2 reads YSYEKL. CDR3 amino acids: CASGSQETNQPQHF. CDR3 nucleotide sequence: TGCGCCAGCGGCTCCCAGGAGACCAATCAGCCCCAGCATTTT.

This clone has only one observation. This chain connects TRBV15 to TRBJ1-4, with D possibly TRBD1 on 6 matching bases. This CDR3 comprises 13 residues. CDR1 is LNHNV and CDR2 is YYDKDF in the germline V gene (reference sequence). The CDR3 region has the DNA TGTGCAACCGGGCAACCCACAGGGCCAAAACTGTTTTTT. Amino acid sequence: CATGQPTGPKLFF.

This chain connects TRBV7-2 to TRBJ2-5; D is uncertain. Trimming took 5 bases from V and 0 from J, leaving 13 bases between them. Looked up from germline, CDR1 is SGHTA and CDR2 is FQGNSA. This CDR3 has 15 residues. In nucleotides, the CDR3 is TGTGCCAGCAGCAACCCAGTGGGGTACCAAGAGACCCAGTACTTC. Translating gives CASSNPVGYQETQYF.

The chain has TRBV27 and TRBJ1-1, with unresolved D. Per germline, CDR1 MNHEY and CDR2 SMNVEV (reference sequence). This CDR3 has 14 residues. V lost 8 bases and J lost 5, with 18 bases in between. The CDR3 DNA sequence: TGTGCCAGCGCTCAACGAGCCGTGCGGACTGAAGCTTTCTTT. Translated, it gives CASAQRAVRTEAFF.

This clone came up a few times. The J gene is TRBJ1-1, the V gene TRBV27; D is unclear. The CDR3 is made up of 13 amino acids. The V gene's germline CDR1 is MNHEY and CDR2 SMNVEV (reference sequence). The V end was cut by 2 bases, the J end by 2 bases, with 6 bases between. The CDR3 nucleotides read TGTGCCAGCAGTTTAAGGCACAACACTGAAGCTTTCTTT. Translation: CASSLRHNTEAFF.

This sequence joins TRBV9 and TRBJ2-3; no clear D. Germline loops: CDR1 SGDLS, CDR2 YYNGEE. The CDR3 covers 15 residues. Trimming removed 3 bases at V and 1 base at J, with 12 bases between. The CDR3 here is CASSAGAPGTDTQYF. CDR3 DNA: TGTGCCAGCAGCGCGGGCGCGCCCGGCACAGATACGCAGTATTTT.

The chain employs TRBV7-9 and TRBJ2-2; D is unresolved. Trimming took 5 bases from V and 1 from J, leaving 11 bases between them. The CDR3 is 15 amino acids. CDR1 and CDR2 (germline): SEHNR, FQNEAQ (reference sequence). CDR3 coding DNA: TGTGCCAGCAGCGCTAGGACGTTGAACACCGGGGAGCTGTTTTTT. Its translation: CASSARTLNTGELFF.

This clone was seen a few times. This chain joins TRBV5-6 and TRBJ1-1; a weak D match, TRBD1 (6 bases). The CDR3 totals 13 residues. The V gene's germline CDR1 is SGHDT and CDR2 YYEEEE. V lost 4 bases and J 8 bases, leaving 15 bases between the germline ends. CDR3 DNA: TGTGCCAGCAGCCCCACGATGGGACACGAAGCTTTCTTT. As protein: CASSPTMGHEAFF.